This record looks at one TCR beta chain sequence and its context. What it binds is unknown. PCR used 60 Vbeta primers and 13 Jbeta primers. TCRdb's table, derived via immunoSEQ multiplex PCR, lists solely in-frame clones and lacks some. The table lists some 190,000 clones, around four fifths of them singletons. This entry belongs to a study of cytomegalovirus exposure and HLA in healthy donors. Regarding the study as a whole: In vitro assays verified that three CMV-associated chains recognized CMV antigens specifically. 87-base-pair reads could not separate some V segments, including TRBV6-2 and TRBV6-3. The study carried out a later analysis of TCR beta sequences. It associated approximately 17,000 of them with specific HLA alleles at a false discovery rate of 0.05.

Unmatched junction bases numbered 11, after V lost 6 bases and J lost 0 bases. The germline V gene encodes CDR1 MNHNY and CDR2 SVGAGI (reference sequence). The CDR3 loop spans 16 amino acids. The chain employs TRBV6-6 and TRBJ2-7; 7 bases align to TRBD2. What was sequenced was PBMCs. This clonotype was obtained from a woman between 40 and 55 years old in good health and CMV-seronegative. Here the CDR3 reads CASSPTTSALSYEQYF. In DNA form, the CDR3 reads TGTGCCAGCAGCCCTACTACTAGCGCCCTCTCCTACGAGCAGTACTTC.